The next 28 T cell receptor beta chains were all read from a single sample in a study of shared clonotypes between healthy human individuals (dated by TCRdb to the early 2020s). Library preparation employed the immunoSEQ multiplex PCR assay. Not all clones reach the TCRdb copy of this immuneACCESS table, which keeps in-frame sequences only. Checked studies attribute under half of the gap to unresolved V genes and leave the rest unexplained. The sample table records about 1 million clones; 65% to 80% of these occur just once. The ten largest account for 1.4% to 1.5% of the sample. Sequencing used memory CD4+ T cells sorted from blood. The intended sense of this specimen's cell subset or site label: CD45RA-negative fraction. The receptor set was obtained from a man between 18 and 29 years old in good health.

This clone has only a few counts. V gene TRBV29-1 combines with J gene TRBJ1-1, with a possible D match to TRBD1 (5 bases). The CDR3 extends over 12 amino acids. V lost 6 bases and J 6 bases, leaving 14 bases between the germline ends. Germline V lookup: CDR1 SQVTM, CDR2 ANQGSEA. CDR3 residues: CSVGSGRAEAFF. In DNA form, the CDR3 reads TGCAGCGTGGGGTCAGGGAGGGCTGAAGCTTTCTTT. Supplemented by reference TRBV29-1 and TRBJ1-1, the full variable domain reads SAVISQKPSRDICQRGTSLTIQCQVDSQVTMMFWYRQQPGQSLTLIATANQGSEATYESGFVIDKFPISRPNLTFSTLTVSNMSPEDSSIYLCSVGSGRAEAFFGQGTRLTVV.

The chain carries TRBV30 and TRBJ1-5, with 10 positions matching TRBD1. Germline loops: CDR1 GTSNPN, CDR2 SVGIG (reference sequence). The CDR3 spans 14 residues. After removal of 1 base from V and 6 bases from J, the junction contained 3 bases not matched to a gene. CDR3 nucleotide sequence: TGTGCCTGGAGTGGGGGACAGGGGAGTCAGCCCCAGCATTTT. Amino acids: CAWSGGQGSQPQHF.

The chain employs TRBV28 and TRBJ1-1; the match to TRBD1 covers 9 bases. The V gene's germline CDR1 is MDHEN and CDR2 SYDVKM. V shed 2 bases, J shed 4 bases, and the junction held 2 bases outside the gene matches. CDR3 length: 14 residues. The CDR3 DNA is TGTGCCAGCAGTTTAGGGGACAGGGCCACTGAAGCTTTCTTT. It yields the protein CASSLGDRATEAFF. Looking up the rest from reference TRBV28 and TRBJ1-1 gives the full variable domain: DVKVTQSSRYLVKRTGEKVFLECVQDMDHENMFWYRQDPGLGLRLIYFSYDVKMKEKGDIPEGYSVSREKKERFSLILESASTNQTSMYLCASSLGDRATEAFFGQGTRLTVV.

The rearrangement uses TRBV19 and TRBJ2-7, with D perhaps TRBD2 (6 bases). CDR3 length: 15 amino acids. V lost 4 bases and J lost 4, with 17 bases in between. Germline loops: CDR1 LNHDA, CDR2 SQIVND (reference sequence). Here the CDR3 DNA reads TGTGCCAGTAGTACAGCGACGGCAGGGAGGTACGAGCAGTACTTC. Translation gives CASSTATAGRYEQYF.

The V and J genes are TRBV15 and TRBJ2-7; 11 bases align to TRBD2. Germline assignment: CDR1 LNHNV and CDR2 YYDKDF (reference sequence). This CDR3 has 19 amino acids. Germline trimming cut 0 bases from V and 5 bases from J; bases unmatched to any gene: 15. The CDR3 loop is CATSREFGTSGNSKDEQYF. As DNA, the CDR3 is TGTGCCACCAGCAGAGAATTTGGGACTAGCGGAAATTCCAAGGACGAGCAGTACTTC. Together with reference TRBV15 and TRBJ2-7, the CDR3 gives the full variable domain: DAMVIQNPRYQVTQFGKPVTLSCSQTLNHNVMYWYQQKSSQAPKLLFHYYDKDFNNEADTPDNFQSRRPNTSFCFLDIRSPGLGDTAMYLCATSREFGTSGNSKDEQYFGPGTRLTVT.

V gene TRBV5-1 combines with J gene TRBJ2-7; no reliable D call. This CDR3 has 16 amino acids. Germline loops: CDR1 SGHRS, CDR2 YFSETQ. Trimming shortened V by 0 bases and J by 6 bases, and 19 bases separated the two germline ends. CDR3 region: CASSLASATPTVEQYF. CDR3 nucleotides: TGCGCCAGCAGCTTGGCTTCTGCGACACCAACTGTCGAGCAGTACTTC.

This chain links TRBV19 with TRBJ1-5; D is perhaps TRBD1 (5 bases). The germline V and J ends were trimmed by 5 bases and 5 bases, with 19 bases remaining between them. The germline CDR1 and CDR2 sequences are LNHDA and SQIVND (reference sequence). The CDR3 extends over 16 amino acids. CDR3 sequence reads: CASSYRSGQSYQPQHF. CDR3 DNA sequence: TGTGCCAGTAGTTACAGGTCAGGGCAGAGTTATCAGCCCCAGCATTTT. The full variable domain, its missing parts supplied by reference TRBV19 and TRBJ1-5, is DGGITQSPKYLFRKEGQNVTLSCEQNLNHDAMYWYRQDPGQGLRLIYYSQIVNDFQKGDIAEGYSVSREKKESFPLTVTSAQKNPTAFYLCASSYRSGQSYQPQHFGDGTRLSIL.

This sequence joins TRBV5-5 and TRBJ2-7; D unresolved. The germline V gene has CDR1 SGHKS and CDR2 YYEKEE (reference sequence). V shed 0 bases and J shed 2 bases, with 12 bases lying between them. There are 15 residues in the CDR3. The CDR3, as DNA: TGTGCCAGCAGCTTGGCCCATGTCGAGGCCTACGAGCAGTACTTC. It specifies CASSLAHVEAYEQYF.

CDR3 in amino acids: CASSPPSGSVTGELFF. In nucleotides, the CDR3 is TGTGCCAGCAGCCCCCCTAGCGGGAGTGTAACCGGGGAGCTGTTTTTT. The chain has TRBV11-3 and TRBJ2-2; the match to TRBD2 covers 10 bases. J was trimmed by 5 bases and V by 5 bases; bases with no gene match: 8. The germline V gene has CDR1 SGHNT and CDR2 YENEEA. The CDR3 totals 16 residues.

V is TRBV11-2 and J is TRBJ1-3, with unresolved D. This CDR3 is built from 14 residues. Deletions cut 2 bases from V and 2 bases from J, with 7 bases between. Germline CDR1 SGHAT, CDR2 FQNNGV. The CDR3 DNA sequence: TGTGCCAGCAGCTTAAGTCGCGCTGGAAACACCATATATTTT. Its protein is CASSLSRAGNTIYF.

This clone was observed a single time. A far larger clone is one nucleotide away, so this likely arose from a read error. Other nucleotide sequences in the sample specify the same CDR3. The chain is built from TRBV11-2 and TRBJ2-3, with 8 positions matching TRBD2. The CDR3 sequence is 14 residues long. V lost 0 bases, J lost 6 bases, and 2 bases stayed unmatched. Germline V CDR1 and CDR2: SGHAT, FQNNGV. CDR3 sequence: CASSLEGLADTQYF. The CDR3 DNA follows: TGTGCCAGCAGCTTAGAAGGACTAGCCGATACGCAGTATTTT.

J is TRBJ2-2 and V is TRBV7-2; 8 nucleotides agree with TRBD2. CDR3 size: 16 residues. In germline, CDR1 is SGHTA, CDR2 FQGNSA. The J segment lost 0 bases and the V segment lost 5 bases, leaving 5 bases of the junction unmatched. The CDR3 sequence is CASSPTSGANTGELFF. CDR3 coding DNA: TGTGCCAGCAGCCCCACTAGCGGCGCGAACACCGGGGAGCTGTTTTTT.

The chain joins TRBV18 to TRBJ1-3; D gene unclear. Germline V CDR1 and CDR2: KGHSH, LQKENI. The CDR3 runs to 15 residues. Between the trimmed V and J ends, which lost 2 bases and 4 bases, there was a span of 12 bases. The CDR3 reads CASSPNPGTGNTIYF. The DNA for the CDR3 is TGTGCCAGCTCACCAAACCCGGGAACGGGAAACACCATATATTTT.

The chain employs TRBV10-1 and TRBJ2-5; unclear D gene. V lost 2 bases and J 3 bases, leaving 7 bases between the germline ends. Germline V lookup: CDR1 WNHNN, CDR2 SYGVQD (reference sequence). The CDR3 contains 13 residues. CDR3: CASSEGREETQYF. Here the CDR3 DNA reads TGCGCCAGCAGTGAGGGCAGAGAAGAGACCCAGTACTTC.

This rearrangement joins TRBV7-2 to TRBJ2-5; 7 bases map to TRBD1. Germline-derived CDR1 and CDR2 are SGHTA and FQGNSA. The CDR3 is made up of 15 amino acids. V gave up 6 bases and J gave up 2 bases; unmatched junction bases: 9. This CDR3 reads CASSISGGKQETQYF. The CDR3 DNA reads TGTGCCAGCAGTATATCAGGGGGAAAACAAGAGACCCAGTACTTC.

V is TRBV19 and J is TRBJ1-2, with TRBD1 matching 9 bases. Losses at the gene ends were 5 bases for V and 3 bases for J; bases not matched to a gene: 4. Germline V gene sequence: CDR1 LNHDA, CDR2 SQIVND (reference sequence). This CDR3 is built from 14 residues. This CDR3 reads CASSRRDRDYGYTF. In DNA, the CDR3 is TGTGCCAGTAGTCGCCGGGACAGGGACTATGGCTACACCTTC. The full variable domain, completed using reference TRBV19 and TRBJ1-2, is DGGITQSPKYLFRKEGQNVTLSCEQNLNHDAMYWYRQDPGQGLRLIYYSQIVNDFQKGDIAEGYSVSREKKESFPLTVTSAQKNPTAFYLCASSRRDRDYGYTFGSGTRLTVV.

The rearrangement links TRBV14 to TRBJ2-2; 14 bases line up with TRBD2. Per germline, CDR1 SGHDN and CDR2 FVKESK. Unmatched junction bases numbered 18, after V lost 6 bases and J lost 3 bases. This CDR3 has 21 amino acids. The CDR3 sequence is CASSRIGAGTSGGWDTGELFF. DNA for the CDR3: TGTGCCAGCAGTAGAATCGGTGCCGGGACTAGCGGGGGTTGGGACACCGGGGAGCTGTTTTTT.

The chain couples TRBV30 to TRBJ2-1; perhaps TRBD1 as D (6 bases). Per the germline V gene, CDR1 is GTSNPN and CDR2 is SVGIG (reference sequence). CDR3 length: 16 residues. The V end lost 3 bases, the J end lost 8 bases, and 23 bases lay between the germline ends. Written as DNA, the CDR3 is TGTGCCTGGAGCCCAGGGACACCCGGTCTTCGCGATGAGCAGTTCTTC. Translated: CAWSPGTPGLRDEQFF.

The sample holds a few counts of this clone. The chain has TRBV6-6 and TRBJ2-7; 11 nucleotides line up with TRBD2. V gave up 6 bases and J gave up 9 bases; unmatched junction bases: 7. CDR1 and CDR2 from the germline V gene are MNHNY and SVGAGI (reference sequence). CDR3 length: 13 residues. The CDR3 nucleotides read TGTGCCAGCAGCGCTAGCGGGGGGAGGTTGCAGTACTTC. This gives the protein CASSASGGRLQYF.

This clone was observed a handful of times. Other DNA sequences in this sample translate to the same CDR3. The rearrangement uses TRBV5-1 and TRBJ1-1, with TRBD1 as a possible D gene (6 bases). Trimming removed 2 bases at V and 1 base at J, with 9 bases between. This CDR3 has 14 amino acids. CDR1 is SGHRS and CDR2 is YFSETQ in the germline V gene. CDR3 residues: CASSFTGQNTEAFF. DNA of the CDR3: TGCGCCAGCAGCTTCACGGGACAGAACACTGAAGCTTTCTTT.

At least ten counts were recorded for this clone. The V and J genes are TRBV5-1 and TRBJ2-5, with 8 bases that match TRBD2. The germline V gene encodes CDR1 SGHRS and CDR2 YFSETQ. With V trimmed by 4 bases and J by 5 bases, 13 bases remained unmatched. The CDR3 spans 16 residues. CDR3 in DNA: TGCGCCAGCAGCCGGATGGCGGGGGGAAAGGCGGAGACCCAGTACTTC. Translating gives CASSRMAGGKAETQYF.

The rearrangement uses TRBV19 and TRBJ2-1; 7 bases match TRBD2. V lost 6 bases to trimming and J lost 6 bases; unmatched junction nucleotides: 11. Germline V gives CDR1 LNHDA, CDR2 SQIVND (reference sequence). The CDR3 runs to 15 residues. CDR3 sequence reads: CASRMGGSKGNEQFF. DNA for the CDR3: TGTGCCAGTAGGATGGGCGGGAGTAAGGGCAATGAGCAGTTCTTC.

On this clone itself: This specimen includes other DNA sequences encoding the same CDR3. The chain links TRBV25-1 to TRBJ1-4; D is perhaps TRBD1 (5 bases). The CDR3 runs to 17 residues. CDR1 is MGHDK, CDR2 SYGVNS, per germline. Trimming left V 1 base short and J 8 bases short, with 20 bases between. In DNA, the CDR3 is TGTGCCAGCAGTGAATTCGGGACGCTTGGGGGGAGAGAAAAACTGTTTTTT. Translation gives CASSEFGTLGGREKLFF.

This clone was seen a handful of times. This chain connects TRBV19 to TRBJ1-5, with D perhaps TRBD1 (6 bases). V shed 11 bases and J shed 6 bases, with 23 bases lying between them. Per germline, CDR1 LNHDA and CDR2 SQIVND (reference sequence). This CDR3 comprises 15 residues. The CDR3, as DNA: TGTGCCTCGAGAGACCGGGGGGCCCGCTTTCAGCCCCAGCATTTT. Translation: CASRDRGARFQPQHF.

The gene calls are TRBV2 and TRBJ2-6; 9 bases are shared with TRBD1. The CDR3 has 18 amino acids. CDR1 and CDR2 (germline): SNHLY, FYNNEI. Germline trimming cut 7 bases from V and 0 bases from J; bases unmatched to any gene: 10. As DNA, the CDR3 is TGTGCCAGCACGGGGGACAGGGCTATCAACTCTGGGGCCAACGTCCTGACTTTC. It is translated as CASTGDRAINSGANVLTF. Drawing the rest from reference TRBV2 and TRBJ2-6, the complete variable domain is EPEVTQTPSHQVTQMGQEVILRCVPISNHLYFYWYRQILGQKVEFLVSFYNNEISEKSEIFDDQFSVERPDGSNFTLKIRSTKLEDSAMYFCASTGDRAINSGANVLTFGAGSRLTVL.

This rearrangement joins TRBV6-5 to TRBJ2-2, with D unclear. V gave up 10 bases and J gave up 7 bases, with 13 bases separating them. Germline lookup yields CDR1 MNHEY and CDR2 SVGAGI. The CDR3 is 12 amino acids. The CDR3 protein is CATQWRNGELFF. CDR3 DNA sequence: TGTGCCACCCAATGGCGGAACGGGGAGCTGTTTTTT.

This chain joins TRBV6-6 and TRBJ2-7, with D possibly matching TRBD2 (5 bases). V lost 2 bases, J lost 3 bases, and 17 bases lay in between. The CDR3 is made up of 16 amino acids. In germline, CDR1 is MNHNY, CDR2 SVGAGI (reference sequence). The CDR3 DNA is TGTGCCAGCAGTTACGCCATAACTAGGCTGATCTACGAGCAGTACTTC. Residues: CASSYAITRLIYEQYF.

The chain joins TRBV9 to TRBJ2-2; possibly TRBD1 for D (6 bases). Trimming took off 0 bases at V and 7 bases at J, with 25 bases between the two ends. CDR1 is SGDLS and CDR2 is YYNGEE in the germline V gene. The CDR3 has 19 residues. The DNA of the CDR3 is TGTGCCAGCAGCGTAGCTAAGTCCGGGACAACGGGGTGGGGCGGGGAGCTGTTTTTT. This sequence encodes CASSVAKSGTTGWGGELFF.